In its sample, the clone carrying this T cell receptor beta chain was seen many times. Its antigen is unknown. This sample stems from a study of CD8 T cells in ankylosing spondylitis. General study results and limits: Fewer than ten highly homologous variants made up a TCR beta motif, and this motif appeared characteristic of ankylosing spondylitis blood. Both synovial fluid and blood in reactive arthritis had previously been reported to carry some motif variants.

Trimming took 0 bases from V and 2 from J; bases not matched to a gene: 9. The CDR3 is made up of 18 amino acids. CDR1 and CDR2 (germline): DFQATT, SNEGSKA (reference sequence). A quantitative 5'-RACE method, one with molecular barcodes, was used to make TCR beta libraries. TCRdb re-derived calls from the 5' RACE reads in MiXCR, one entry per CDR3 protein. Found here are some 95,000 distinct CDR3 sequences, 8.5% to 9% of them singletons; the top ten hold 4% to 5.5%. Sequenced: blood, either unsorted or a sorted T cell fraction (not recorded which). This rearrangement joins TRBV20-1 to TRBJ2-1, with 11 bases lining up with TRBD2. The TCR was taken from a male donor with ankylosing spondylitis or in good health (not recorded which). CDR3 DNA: TGCAGTGCTAGAGATCAGGGTAGCGGGGGGGGTACCTACAATGAGCAGTTCTTC. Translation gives CSARDQGSGGGTYNEQFF.